A single sample gave rise to the 18 T cell receptor beta chains below, sequenced in a study of T cell responses to AZD1222 COVID-19 vaccine. The data were produced by immunoSEQ multiplex PCR, yet TCRdb's version contains in-frame clones alone and is incomplete. Among fewer than 150,000 clones, about nine tenths were seen once, and the ten largest hold 4.7%. This specimen consisted of peripheral blood, obtained on day 0 of AZD1222 vaccination. The receptors were sampled from an adult in good health.

The chain employs TRBV4-2 and TRBJ2-7; D remains ambiguous. Germline V lookup: CDR1 LGHNA, CDR2 YNFKEQ. The CDR3 is 14 residues long. Trimming took 0 bases from V and 3 from J, leaving 9 bases between them. CDR3 sequence (DNA): TGTGCCAGCAGCCAAGATAGTTTACTCTACGAGCAGTACTTC. Residues: CASSQDSLLYEQYF.

The chain is built from TRBV4-2 and TRBJ2-5, with D perhaps given as TRBD1 or TRBD2 (5 bases each). The V end was cut by 1 base, the J end by 7 bases, with 13 bases between. The CDR3 is made up of 14 amino acids. CDR1 is LGHNA, CDR2 YNFKEQ, per germline. This chain's CDR3 is CASSQARGGGTQYF. CDR3 DNA sequence: TGTGCCAGCAGCCAAGCTAGGGGCGGAGGGACCCAGTACTTC.

The CDR3 loop is CASSPGLAGGQGTQYF. In nucleotides, the CDR3 is TGTGCCAGCAGCCCCGGACTAGCGGGGGGCCAGGGGACCCAGTACTTC. The rearrangement joins TRBV5-6 to TRBJ2-5; 14 positions agree with TRBD2. Germline trimming cut 4 bases from V and 7 bases from J; bases unmatched to any gene: 9. The CDR3 contains 16 residues. CDR1 and CDR2 (germline): SGHDT, YYEEEE.

This chain uses TRBV6-6 with TRBJ2-1, with D possibly TRBD2 on 6 matching bases. CDR1 and CDR2 (germline): MNHNY, SVGAGI (reference sequence). The germline V and J ends were trimmed by 7 bases and 4 bases, with 14 bases remaining between them. The CDR3 has 14 amino acids. CDR3 coding DNA: TGTGCCAGCACCATCTTCGGGACTTACAATGAGCAGTTCTTC. Translated, it gives CASTIFGTYNEQFF.

The rearrangement links TRBV7-8 to TRBJ2-6; perhaps D is TRBD1 or TRBD2 (5 bases each). Trimming removed 4 bases from V and 0 bases from J, with 22 bases in between. The germline V gene has CDR1 SGHVS and CDR2 FQNEAQ. The CDR3 is 20 residues long. The chain's CDR3 is CASSSGHEGSSLSGANVLTF. CDR3 DNA: TGTGCCAGCAGCTCCGGACATGAAGGGAGTAGCCTCTCTGGGGCCAACGTCCTGACTTTC.

This chain uses TRBV14 with TRBJ2-4; D is unresolved. The CDR3 is 16 residues long. Germline assignment: CDR1 SGHDN and CDR2 FVKESK. Trimming removed 0 bases at V and 1 base at J, with 10 bases between. The CDR3 protein is CASSQDAVGAKNIQYF. CDR3 DNA sequence: TGTGCCAGCAGCCAAGATGCAGTGGGGGCCAAAAACATTCAGTACTTC.

The chain couples TRBV30 to TRBJ1-5; no firm D call. V lost 1 base to trimming and J lost 6 bases, with 16 bases between them. The length of the CDR3 is 15 residues. Germline values: CDR1 GTSNPN, CDR2 SVGIG (reference sequence). CDR3 protein: CAWSEGTKEGQPQHF. The CDR3 DNA is TGTGCCTGGAGTGAGGGAACCAAGGAGGGTCAGCCCCAGCATTTT.

J is TRBJ1-3 and V is TRBV3-1 (or the pseudogene TRBV3-2); D not resolved. The CDR3 is 14 amino acids. The V end was cut by 3 bases, the J end by 5 bases, with 11 bases between. Germline V CDR1 and CDR2: LGHDT, YNNKEL (reference sequence). The CDR3 DNA reads as TGTGCCAGCAGCCAGATCGGGTACCGAAACACCATATATTTT. As protein: CASSQIGYRNTIYF.

This sequence joins TRBV19 and TRBJ2-7; D is possibly TRBD1 or TRBD2 (5 bases each). The germline CDR1 and CDR2 sequences are LNHDA and SQIVND (reference sequence). CDR3 length: 13 residues. Between the trimmed V and J ends, which lost 4 bases and 3 bases, there was a span of 10 bases. The CDR3 loop is CASSKQGVYEQYF. The CDR3, as DNA: TGTGCCAGTAGTAAGCAGGGAGTCTACGAGCAGTACTTC.

The chain couples TRBV3-1 (or the pseudogene TRBV3-2) to TRBJ2-2; D may match TRBD1 or TRBD2 (6 bases each). This CDR3 has 15 amino acids. Germline loops: CDR1 LGHDT, CDR2 YNNKEL (reference sequence). Deletions cut 0 bases from V and 13 bases from J, with 18 bases between. CDR3 residues: CASSQDFGGDKVLFF. DNA of the CDR3: TGTGCCAGCAGCCAAGATTTCGGAGGGGACAAGGTGCTGTTTTTT.

CDR3 in DNA: TGTGCCAGCACTTCGAACACTGAAGCTTTCTTT. It is translated as CASTSNTEAFF. The chain is built from TRBV5-4 and TRBJ1-1; the D is unclear. V dropped 6 bases and J dropped 1 base, with 4 bases sitting between them. Germline values: CDR1 SGHNT, CDR2 YYREEE (reference sequence). The CDR3 length is 11 residues. The full variable domain, with the rest looked up from reference TRBV5-4 and TRBJ1-1, is ETGVTQSPTHLIKTRGQQVTLRCSSQSGHNTVSWYQQALGQGPQFIFQYYREEENGRGNFPPRFSGLQFPNYSSELNVNALELDDSALYLCASTSNTEAFFGQGTRLTVV.

This clone was counted between two and nine times. CDR3 in amino acids: CASSPRQGGAEAFF. The CDR3 DNA sequence: TGTGCCAGCAGTCCCCGACAGGGAGGGGCTGAAGCTTTCTTT. This chain uses TRBV28 with TRBJ1-1, with TRBD1 matching 7 bases. Germline CDR1 is MDHEN and CDR2 is SYDVKM. The junction had 9 bases not matched to a gene; V was cut back by 5 bases and J by 6 bases. This CDR3 spans 14 amino acids.

This chain links TRBV2 with TRBJ1-2; TRBD1 matches at 8 bases. CDR1 is SNHLY and CDR2 is FYNNEI in the germline V gene. With 2 bases clipped from V and 12 bases from J, the junction kept 17 bases outside the gene matches. The CDR3 totals 16 residues. The CDR3 DNA is TGTGCCAGCAGTGAACCCCCACAGGGGGGAACTATGGCTAACACCTTC. Its translation is CASSEPPQGGTMANTF.

This clone showed up just once. V and J are TRBV28 and TRBJ2-7, with TRBD2 as a possible D gene (6 bases). CDR3 size: 15 residues. The germline CDR1 and CDR2 sequences are MDHEN and SYDVKM. The V end was cut by 3 bases, the J end by 0 bases, with 12 bases between. CDR3 DNA sequence: TGTGCCAGCAGTTTGGGAGGAGGGTTCTCCTACGAGCAGTACTTC. This translates into CASSLGGGFSYEQYF.

This rearrangement joins TRBV9 to TRBJ2-1; a possible D gene is TRBD1 (5 bases). This CDR3 has 14 amino acids. Germline lookup yields CDR1 SGDLS and CDR2 YYNGEE. Trimming pared 4 bases from V and 8 bases from J, leaving 16 bases between. The CDR3 coding sequence is TGTGCCAGCAGCCCGTGGGGCTCACGGGATGAGCAGTTCTTC. Encoded protein: CASSPWGSRDEQFF.

The chain employs TRBV6-5 and TRBJ2-7; tentative D call: TRBD1 (6 bases). The CDR3 consists of 15 residues. Trimming shortened V by 6 bases and J by 0 bases, and 15 bases separated the two germline ends. Germline V gives CDR1 MNHEY, CDR2 SVGAGI. This CDR3 is CASSLRDTSSYEQYF. The CDR3 region has the DNA TGTGCCAGCAGCCTACGGGACACAAGCTCCTACGAGCAGTACTTC.

The chain has TRBV18 and TRBJ2-3, with 8 bases fitting TRBD1. J gave up 1 base and V 3 bases, and 15 bases lay outside the gene matches. The germline V gene has CDR1 KGHSH and CDR2 LQKENI. The CDR3 is made up of 19 amino acids. Here the CDR3 reads CASSPLGATGGSGTDTQYF. In DNA, the CDR3 is TGTGCCAGCTCACCCCTAGGGGCTACAGGGGGATCGGGCACAGATACGCAGTATTTT. Full variable domain (missing parts from reference TRBV18 and TRBJ2-3): NAGVMQNPRHLVRRRGQEARLRCSPMKGHSHVYWYRQLPEEGLKFMVYLQKENIIDESGMPKERFSAEFPKEGPSILRIQQVVRGDSAAYFCASSPLGATGGSGTDTQYFGPGTRLTVL.

The CDR3 loop is CASRTSGTSDYEQYF. The CDR3 nucleotides are TGTGCCAGCAGAACCTCTGGGACTAGCGACTACGAGCAGTACTTC. V and J are TRBV28 and TRBJ2-7; 10 nucleotides align to TRBD2. V lost 6 bases to trimming and J lost 3 bases; unmatched junction nucleotides: 8. Per germline, CDR1 MDHEN and CDR2 SYDVKM. The CDR3 consists of 15 residues.